Shown below are 3 T cell receptor beta chains from a single sample sequenced in a study of shared clonotypes between healthy human individuals. TCRdb keeps only in-frame clones here, not all; method: immunoSEQ multiplex PCR. The data show nearly 2 million clones, approximately 94% seen once. Naive CD8 cells lacked CD45RO, underwent positive selection for CCR7 and left out terminally differentiated effector memory CD45RA+ cells. Sequences were obtained from naive CD8+ T cells sorted from blood. These receptors came from a man younger than 35 in good health.

The CDR3 protein is CASSPSGEAFF. DNA for the CDR3: TGTGCCAGCAGTCCCAGCGGAGAAGCTTTCTTT. The chain has TRBV6-6 and TRBJ1-1; no clear D gene. Germline lookup yields CDR1 MNHNY and CDR2 SVGAGI (reference sequence). The CDR3 sequence is 11 residues long. The ends were cut back, 5 bases at V and 8 bases at J, with 9 bases in the middle.

The chain couples TRBV5-1 to TRBJ2-7, with a weak D call TRBD1 (6 bases). There are 12 residues in the CDR3. V lost 2 bases and J lost 5, with 8 bases in between. Germline V lookup: CDR1 SGHRS, CDR2 YFSETQ. The CDR3 DNA is TGCGCCAGCAGCTTACAGGGAAACGAGCAGTACTTC. It is translated as CASSLQGNEQYF.

This CDR3 reads CASSIAGQGAPEAFF. The CDR3 DNA follows: TGTGCCAGTAGTATCGCGGGACAGGGGGCCCCTGAAGCTTTCTTT. The chain links TRBV19 to TRBJ1-1; 12 positions agree with TRBD1. Germline CDR1 and CDR2: LNHDA and SQIVND (reference sequence). Trimming removed 3 bases from V and 6 bases from J; junction bases left unmatched: 5. The CDR3 totals 15 residues.